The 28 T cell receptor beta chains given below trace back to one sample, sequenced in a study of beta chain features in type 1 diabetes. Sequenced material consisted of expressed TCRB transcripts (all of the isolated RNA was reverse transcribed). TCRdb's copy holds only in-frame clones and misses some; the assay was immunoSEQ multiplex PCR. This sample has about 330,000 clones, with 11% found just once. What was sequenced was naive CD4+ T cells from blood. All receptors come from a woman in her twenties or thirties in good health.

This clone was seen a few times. CDR3 loop: CSVVRWAGDYEQYF. The CDR3 DNA reads as TGCAGCGTCGTACGATGGGCGGGAGATTACGAGCAGTACTTC. This chain links TRBV29-1 with TRBJ2-7; TRBD2 matches 7 bases. With 6 bases clipped from V and 4 bases from J, the junction kept 12 bases outside the gene matches. The CDR3 runs to 14 residues. Germline CDR1 and CDR2: SQVTM and ANQGSEA.

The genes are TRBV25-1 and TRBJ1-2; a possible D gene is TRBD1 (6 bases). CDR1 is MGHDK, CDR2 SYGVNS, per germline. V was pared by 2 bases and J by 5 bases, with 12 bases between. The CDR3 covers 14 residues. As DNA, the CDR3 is TGTGCCAGCAGTGAAACAGGGTTACGGTATGGCTACACCTTC. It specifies CASSETGLRYGYTF.

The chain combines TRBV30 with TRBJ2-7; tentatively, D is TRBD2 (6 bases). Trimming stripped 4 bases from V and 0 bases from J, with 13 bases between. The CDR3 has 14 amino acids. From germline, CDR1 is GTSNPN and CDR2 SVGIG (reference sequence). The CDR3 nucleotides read TGTGCCTGGACACCGGGACTGAGCTCCTACGAGCAGTACTTC. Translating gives CAWTPGLSSYEQYF.

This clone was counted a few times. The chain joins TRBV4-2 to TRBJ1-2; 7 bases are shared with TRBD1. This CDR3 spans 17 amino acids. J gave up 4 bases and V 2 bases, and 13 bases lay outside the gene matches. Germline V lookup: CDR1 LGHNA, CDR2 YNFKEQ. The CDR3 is CASSQTPGQVWSYGYTF. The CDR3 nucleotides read TGTGCCAGCAGCCAAACCCCAGGACAGGTGTGGAGCTATGGCTACACCTTC.

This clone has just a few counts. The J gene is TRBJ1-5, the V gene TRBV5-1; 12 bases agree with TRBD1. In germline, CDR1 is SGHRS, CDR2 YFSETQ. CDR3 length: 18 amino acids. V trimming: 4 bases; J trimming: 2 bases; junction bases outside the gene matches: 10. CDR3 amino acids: CASSPGTGGGRGNQPQHF. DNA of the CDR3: TGCGCCAGCAGCCCCGGGACAGGGGGCGGGAGAGGCAATCAGCCCCAGCATTTT.

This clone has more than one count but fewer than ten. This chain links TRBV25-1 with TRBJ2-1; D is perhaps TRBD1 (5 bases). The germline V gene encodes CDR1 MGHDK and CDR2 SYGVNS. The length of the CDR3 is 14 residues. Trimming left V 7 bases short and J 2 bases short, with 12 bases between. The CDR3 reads CASNPPGPYNEQFF. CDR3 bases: TGTGCCAGCAACCCCCCAGGGCCCTACAATGAGCAGTTCTTC.

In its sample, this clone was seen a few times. In DNA, the CDR3 is TGCAGCGTCCGGGGGGCCGGGGAGCTGTTTTTT. Translated, it gives CSVRGAGELFF. The chain recombines TRBV29-1 with TRBJ2-2; the match to TRBD2 covers 7 bases. The CDR3 length is 11 residues. Germline V gives CDR1 SQVTM, CDR2 ANQGSEA. Unmatched junction bases numbered 1, after V lost 6 bases and J lost 6 bases.

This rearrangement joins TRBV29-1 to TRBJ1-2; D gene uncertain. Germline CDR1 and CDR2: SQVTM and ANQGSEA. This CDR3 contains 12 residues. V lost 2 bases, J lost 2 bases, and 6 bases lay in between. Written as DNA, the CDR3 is TGCAGCGTTGAACGGGAGAACTATGGCTACACCTTC. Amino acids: CSVERENYGYTF.

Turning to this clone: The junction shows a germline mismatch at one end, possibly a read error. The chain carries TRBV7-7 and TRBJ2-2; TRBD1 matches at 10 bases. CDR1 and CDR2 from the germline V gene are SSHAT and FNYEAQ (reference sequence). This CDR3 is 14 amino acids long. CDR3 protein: CASSQDRGIGELFF. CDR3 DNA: TGTGCTAGCAGCCAGGACAGGGGGATCGGGGAGCTGTTTTTT.

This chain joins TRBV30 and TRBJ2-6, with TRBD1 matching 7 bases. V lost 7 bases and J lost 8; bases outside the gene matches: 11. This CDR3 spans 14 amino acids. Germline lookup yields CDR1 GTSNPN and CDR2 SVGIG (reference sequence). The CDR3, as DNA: TGTGCCTCCCAAACAGGGGAAGGAACCAACGTCCTGACTTTC. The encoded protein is CASQTGEGTNVLTF.

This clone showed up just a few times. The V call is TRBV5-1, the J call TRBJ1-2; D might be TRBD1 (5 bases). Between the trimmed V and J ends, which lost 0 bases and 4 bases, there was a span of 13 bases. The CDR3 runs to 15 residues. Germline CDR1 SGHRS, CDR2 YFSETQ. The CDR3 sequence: CASSLGTGLPYGYTF. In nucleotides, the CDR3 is TGCGCCAGCAGCTTGGGTACAGGCCTACCCTATGGCTACACCTTC.

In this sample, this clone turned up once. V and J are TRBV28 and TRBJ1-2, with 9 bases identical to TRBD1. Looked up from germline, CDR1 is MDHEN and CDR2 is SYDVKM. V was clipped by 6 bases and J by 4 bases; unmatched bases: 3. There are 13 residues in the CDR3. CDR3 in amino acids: CASRRDRAYGYTF. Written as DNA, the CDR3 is TGTGCCAGCAGGCGGGACAGGGCCTATGGCTACACCTTC.

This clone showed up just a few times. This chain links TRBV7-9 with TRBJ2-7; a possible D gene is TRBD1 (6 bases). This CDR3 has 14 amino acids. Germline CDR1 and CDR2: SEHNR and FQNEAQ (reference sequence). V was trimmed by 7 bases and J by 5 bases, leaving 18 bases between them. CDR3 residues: CASTPGTGQNEQYF. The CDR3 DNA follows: TGTGCCAGCACCCCTGGAACAGGGCAAAACGAGCAGTACTTC.

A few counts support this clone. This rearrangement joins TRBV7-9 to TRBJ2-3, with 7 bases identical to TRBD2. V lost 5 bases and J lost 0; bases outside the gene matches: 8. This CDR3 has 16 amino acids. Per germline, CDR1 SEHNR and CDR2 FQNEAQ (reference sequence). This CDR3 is CASSLRAGTSTDTQYF. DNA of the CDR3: TGTGCCAGCAGCCTAAGAGCGGGAACTAGCACAGATACGCAGTATTTT.

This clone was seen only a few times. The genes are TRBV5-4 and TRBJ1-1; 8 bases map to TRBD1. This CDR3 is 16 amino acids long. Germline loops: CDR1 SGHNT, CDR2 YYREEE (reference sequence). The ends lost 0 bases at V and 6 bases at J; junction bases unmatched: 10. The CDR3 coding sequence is TGTGCCAGCAGCTTGGACCGGACAGGGAATCGCGCTGAAGCTTTCTTT. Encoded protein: CASSLDRTGNRAEAFF.

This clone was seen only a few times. The DNA of the CDR3 is TGTGCCAGCAGCTTAGATGCTAGCGGTTCCTACAATGAGCAGTTCTTC. It encodes CASSLDASGSYNEQFF. V is TRBV7-2 and J is TRBJ2-1, with 7 bases identical to TRBD2. Germline CDR1 is SGHTA and CDR2 is FQGNSA. There are 16 residues in the CDR3. The junction had 4 bases not matched to a gene; V was cut back by 1 base and J by 1 base. Looking up the rest from reference TRBV7-2 and TRBJ2-1 gives the full variable domain: GAGVSQSPSNKVTEKGKDVELRCDPISGHTALYWYRQSLGQGLEFLIYFQGNSAPDKSGLPSDRFSAERTGGSVSTLTIQRTQQEDSAVYLCASSLDASGSYNEQFFGPGTRLTVL.

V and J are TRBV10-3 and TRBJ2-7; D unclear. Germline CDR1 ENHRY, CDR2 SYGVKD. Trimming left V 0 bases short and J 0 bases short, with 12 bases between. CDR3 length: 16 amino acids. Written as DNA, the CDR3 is TGTGCCATCAGTGAGTCGTATCGGAGTGGCTCCTACGAGCAGTACTTC. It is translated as CAISESYRSGSYEQYF.

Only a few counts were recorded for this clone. For the CDR3, the DNA is TGCAGCGTTGATAGGGTCGGCTCGCAACAGGTCGAAGCTTTCTTT. Its protein is CSVDRVGSQQVEAFF. This chain joins TRBV29-1 and TRBJ1-1; a weak D match, TRBD1 (5 bases). Per the germline V gene, CDR1 is SQVTM and CDR2 is ANQGSEA. The CDR3 has 15 residues. V lost 3 bases, J lost 8 bases, and 22 bases lay in between.

This chain's CDR3 is CASIQTRGASGNQFF. The DNA for the CDR3 is TGTGCCAGCATTCAAACCCGGGGGGCTAGCGGGAACCAGTTCTTC. The chain links TRBV2 to TRBJ2-1; 9 bases agree with TRBD2. The junction had 17 bases not matched to a gene; V was cut back by 7 bases and J by 13 bases. CDR1 and CDR2 (germline): SNHLY, FYNNEI. The CDR3 covers 15 residues.

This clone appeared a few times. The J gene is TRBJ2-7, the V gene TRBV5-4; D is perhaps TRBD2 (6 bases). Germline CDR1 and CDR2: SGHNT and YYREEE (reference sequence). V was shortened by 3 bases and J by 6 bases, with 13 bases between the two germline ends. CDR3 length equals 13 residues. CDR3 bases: TGTGCCAGCAGCTCCCTTAGCGGAGGCGAGCAGTACTTC. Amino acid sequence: CASSSLSGGEQYF.

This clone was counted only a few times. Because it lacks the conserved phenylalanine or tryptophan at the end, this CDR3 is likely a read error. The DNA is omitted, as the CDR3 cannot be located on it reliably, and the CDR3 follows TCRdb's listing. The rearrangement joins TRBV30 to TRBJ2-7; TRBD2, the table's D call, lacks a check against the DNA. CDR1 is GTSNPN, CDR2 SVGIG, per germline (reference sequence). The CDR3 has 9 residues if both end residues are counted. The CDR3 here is CAGSDREPH.

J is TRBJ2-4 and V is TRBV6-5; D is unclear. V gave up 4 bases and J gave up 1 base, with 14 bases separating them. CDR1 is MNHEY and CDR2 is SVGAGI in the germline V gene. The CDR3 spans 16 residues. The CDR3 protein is CASSFGRSLAKNIQYF. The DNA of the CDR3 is TGTGCCAGCAGTTTCGGCAGGTCACTGGCCAAAAACATTCAGTACTTC.

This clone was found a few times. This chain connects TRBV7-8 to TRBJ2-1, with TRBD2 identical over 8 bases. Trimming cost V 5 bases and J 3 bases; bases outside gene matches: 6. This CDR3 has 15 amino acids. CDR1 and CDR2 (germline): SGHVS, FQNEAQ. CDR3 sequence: CASSHTSGDYNEQFF. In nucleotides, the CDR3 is TGTGCCAGCAGCCACACTAGCGGAGACTACAATGAGCAGTTCTTC.

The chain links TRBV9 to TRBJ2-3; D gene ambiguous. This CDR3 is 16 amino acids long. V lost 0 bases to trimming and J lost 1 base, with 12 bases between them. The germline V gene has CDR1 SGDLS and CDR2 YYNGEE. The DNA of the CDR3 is TGTGCCAGCAGCGTAGGAGGTCCCGCCGGCACAGATACGCAGTATTTT. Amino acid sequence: CASSVGGPAGTDTQYF.

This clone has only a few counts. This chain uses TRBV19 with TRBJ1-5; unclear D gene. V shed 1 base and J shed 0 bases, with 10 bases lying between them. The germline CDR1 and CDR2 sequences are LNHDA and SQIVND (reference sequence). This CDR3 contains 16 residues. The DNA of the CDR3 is TGTGCCAGTAGTATAGCCCCACCTAATAGCAATCAGCCCCAGCATTTT. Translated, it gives CASSIAPPNSNQPQHF.

CDR3 in amino acids: CASSSSGSADTQYF. The CDR3 DNA sequence: TGTGCCAGCAGCTCTAGCGGCTCGGCAGATACGCAGTATTTT. The J gene is TRBJ2-3, the V gene TRBV7-2; TRBD2 matches 7 bases. CDR1 and CDR2 (germline): SGHTA, FQGNSA. Unmatched junction bases numbered 5, after V lost 4 bases and J lost 4 bases. The CDR3 contains 14 residues.

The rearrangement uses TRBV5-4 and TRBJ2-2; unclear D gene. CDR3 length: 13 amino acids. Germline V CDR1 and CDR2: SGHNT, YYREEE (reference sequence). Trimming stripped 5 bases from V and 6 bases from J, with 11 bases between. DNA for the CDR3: TGTGCCAGCAGTCAGACGGGTTCCGGGGAGCTGTTTTTT. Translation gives CASSQTGSGELFF.

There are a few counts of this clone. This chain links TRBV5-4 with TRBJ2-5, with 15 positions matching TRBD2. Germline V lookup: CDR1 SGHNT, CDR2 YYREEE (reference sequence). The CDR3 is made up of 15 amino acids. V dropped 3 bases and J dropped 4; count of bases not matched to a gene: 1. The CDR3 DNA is TGTGCCAGCAGCTCGGGACTAGCGGGAGGAGAGACCCAGTACTTC. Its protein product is CASSSGLAGGETQYF.